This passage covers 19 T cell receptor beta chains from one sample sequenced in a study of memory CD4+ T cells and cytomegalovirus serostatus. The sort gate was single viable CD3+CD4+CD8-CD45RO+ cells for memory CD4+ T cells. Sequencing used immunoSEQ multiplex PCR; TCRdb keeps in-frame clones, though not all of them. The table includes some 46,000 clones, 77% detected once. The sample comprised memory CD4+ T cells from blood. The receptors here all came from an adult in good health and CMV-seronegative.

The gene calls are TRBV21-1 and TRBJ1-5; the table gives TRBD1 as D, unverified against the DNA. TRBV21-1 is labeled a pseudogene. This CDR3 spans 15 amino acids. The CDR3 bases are TGTGCCAGCAGCACCCGACACTTTAGCAATCAGCCCCAGCATTTT. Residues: CASSTRHFSNQPQHF.

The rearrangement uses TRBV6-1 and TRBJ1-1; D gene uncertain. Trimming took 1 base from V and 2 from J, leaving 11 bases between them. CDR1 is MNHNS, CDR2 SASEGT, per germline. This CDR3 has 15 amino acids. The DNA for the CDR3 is TGTGCCAGCAGTGAAGGGTCGTGGGCAAACACTGAAGCTTTCTTT. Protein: CASSEGSWANTEAFF.

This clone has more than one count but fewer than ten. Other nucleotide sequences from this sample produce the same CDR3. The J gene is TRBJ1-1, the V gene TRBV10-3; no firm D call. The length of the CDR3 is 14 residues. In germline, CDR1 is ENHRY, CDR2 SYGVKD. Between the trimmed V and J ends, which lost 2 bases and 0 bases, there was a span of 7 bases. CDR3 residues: CAISEVRLNTEAFF. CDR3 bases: TGTGCCATCAGTGAGGTGCGGCTGAACACTGAAGCTTTCTTT.

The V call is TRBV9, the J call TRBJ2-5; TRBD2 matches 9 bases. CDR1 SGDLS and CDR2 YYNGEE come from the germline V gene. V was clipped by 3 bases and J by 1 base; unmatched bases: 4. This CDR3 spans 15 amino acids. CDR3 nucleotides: TGTGCCAGCAGCGGCGGGGGGGCTCTCCAAGAGACCCAGTACTTC. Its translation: CASSGGGALQETQYF.

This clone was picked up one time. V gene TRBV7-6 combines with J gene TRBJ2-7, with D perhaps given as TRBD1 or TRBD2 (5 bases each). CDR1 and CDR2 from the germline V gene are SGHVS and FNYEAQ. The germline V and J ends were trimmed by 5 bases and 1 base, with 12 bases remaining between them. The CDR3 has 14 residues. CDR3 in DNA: TGTGCCAGCAGCCAGGGACCGTCTTCCTACGAGCAGTACTTC. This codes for CASSQGPSSYEQYF.

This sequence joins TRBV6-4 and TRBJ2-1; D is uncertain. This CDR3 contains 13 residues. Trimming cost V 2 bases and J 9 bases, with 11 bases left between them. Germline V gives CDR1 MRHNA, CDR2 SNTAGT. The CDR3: CASSDDWASEQFF. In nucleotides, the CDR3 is TGTGCCAGCAGTGACGACTGGGCTAGTGAGCAGTTCTTC.

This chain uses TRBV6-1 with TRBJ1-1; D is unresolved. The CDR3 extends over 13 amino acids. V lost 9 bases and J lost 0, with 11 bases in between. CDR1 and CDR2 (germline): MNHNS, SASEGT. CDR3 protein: CASKVYLNTEAFF. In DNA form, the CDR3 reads TGTGCCAGTAAGGTTTATTTGAACACTGAAGCTTTCTTT.

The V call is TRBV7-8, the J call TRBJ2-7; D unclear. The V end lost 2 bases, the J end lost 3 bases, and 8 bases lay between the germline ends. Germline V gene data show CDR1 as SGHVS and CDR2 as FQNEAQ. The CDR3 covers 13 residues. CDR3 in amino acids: CASSLSPGYEQYF. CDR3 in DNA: TGTGCCAGCAGCTTAAGCCCCGGCTACGAGCAGTACTTC.

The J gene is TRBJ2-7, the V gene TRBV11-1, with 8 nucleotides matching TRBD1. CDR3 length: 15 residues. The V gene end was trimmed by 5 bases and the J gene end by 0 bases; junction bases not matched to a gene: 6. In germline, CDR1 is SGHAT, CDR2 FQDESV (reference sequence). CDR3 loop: CASSPPDRASYEQYF. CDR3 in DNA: TGTGCCAGCAGCCCCCCGGACAGGGCCTCCTACGAGCAGTACTTC.

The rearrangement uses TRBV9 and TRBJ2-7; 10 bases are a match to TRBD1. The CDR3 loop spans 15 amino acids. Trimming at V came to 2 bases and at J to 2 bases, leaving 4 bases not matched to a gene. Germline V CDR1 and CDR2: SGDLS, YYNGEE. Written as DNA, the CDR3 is TGTGCCAGCAGCGTGGGACAGGGGAGCCCCTACGAGCAGTACTTC. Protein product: CASSVGQGSPYEQYF.

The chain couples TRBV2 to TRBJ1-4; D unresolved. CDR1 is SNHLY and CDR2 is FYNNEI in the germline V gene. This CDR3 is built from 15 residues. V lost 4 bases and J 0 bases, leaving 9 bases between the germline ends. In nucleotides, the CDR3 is TGTGCCAGCAGTGGTCCGCCTGCAACTAATGAAAAACTGTTTTTT. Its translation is CASSGPPATNEKLFF.

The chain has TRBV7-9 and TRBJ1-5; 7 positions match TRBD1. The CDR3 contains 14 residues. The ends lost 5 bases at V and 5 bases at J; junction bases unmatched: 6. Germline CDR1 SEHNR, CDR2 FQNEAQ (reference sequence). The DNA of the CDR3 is TGTGCCAGCAGCCGAGGAGGGGGCCATCAGCCCCAGCATTTT. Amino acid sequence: CASSRGGGHQPQHF.

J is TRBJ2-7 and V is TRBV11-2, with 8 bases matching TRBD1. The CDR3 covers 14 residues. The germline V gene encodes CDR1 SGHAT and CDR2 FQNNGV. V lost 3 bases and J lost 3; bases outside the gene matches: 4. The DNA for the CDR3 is TGTGCCAGCAGCTTTGGACAGGGTCGCTACGAGCAGTACTTC. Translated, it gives CASSFGQGRYEQYF.

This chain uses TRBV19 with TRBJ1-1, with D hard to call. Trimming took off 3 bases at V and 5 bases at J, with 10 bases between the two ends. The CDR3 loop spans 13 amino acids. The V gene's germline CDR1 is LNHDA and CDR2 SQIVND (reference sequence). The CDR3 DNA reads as TGTGCCAGTAGTATGGAGGGAATGACTGAAGCTTTCTTT. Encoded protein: CASSMEGMTEAFF.

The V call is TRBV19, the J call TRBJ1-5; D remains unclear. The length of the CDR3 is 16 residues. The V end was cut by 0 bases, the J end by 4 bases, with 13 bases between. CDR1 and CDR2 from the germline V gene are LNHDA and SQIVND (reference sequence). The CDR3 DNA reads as TGTGCCAGTAGTATAGACGTGGTCAGCCTAAATCAGCCCCAGCATTTT. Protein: CASSIDVVSLNQPQHF. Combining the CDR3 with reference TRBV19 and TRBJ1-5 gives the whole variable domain DGGITQSPKYLFRKEGQNVTLSCEQNLNHDAMYWYRQDPGQGLRLIYYSQIVNDFQKGDIAEGYSVSREKKESFPLTVTSAQKNPTAFYLCASSIDVVSLNQPQHFGDGTRLSIL.

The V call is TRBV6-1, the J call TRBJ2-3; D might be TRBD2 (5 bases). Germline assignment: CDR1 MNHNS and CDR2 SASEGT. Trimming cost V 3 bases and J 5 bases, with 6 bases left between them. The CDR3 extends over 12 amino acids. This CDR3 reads CASSEGVDTQYF. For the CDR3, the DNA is TGTGCCAGCAGTGAGGGAGTAGATACGCAGTATTTT.

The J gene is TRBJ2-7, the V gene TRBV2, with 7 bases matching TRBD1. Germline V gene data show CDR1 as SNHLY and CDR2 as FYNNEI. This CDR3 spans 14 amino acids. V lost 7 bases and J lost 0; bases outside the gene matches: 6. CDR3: CASKETGSSYEQYF. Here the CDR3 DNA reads TGTGCCAGCAAGGAGACAGGGAGCTCCTACGAGCAGTACTTC.

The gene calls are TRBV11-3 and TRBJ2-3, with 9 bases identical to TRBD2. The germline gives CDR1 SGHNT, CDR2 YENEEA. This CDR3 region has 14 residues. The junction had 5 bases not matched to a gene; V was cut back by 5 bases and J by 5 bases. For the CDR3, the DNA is TGTGCCAGCAGCATTAGCGGGAGAGGAGATACGCAGTATTTT. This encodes CASSISGRGDTQYF.

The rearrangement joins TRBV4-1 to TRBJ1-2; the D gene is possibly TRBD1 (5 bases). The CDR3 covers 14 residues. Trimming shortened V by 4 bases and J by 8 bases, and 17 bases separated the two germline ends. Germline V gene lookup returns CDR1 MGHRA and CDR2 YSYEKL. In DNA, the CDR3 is TGCGCCAGCAGCCCACCCGGGACCATATTAGGCTACACCTTC. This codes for CASSPPGTILGYTF.